The 3 T cell receptor beta chains in this list originate from one sample, sequenced in a study of radiotherapy plus CTLA-4 blockade in lung cancer. TCRdb's copy holds only in-frame clones and misses some; the assay was immunoSEQ multiplex PCR. This sample has about 57,000 clones, with 70% to 80% found just once. The sequenced sample was peripheral blood, obtained from a patient treated with radiotherapy plus ipilimumab. The receptors come from a human donor with non-small cell lung cancer who had a complete response to radiotherapy plus ipilimumab.

The J gene is TRBJ2-7, the V gene TRBV6-6; 8 bases align to TRBD2. CDR3 length equals 16 residues. Trimming at V came to 0 bases and at J to 1 base, leaving 5 bases not matched to a gene. The germline gives CDR1 MNHNY, CDR2 SVGAGI (reference sequence). CDR3 sequence (DNA): TGTGCCAGCAGTTACTCCGCTAGCGGGTTTTCCTACGAGCAGTACGTC. It yields the protein CASSYSASGFSYEQYV.

This clone turned up a few times. The genes are TRBV7-2 and TRBJ2-2; no clear D. V lost 3 bases, J lost 5 bases, and 4 bases lay in between. The CDR3 is 12 amino acids. The germline V gene encodes CDR1 SGHTA and CDR2 FQGNSA. The DNA of the CDR3 is TGTGCCAGCAGCTTTAGAACCGGGGAGCTGTTTTTT. Translated: CASSFRTGELFF.

This sequence joins TRBV5-1 and TRBJ2-7, with TRBD1 identical over 7 bases. Trimming at V came to 1 base and at J to 5 bases, leaving 6 bases not matched to a gene. CDR3 size: 14 residues. Germline CDR1 SGHRS, CDR2 YFSETQ. The CDR3 coding sequence is TGCGCCAGCAGCTTGTCGACAGGGACCGACGAGCAGTACTTC. Encoded protein: CASSLSTGTDEQYF.